A few counts support the clone carrying this T cell receptor (beta chain). The data are from a study of OX40 agonist ivuxolimab in advanced cancers. V was cut by 7 bases and J by 0 bases, with 18 bases left in between. The CDR3 covers 15 residues. Germline CDR1 SQVTM, CDR2 ANQGSEA. Systemic immunosuppression or a history of autoimmune disease excluded patients. Sequencing was performed with immunoSEQ multiplex PCR; in TCRdb, only in-frame clones are kept and a portion is missing. The sample lists more than 60,000 clones, roughly 81% occurring once. The sequence was collected from an adult with an advanced solid tumor such as melanoma, head and neck, liver or kidney cancer. V gene TRBV29-1 combines with J gene TRBJ1-1, with D perhaps TRBD1 (5 bases). The material sequenced was CD4+ or CD8+ T cells sorted from blood, taken in a trial of the OX40 agonist ivuxolimab. The CDR3 region is CSGCSGWGMNTEAFF. The CDR3 region has the DNA TGCAGCGGGTGCTCAGGGTGGGGGATGAACACTGAAGCTTTCTTT. The variable domain in full, with the rest retrieved from reference TRBV29-1 and TRBJ1-1, is SAVISQKPSRDICQRGTSLTIQCQVDSQVTMMFWYRQQPGQSLTLIATANQGSEATYESGFVIDKFPISRPNLTFSTLTVSNMSPEDSSIYLCSGCSGWGMNTEAFFGQGTRLTVV.